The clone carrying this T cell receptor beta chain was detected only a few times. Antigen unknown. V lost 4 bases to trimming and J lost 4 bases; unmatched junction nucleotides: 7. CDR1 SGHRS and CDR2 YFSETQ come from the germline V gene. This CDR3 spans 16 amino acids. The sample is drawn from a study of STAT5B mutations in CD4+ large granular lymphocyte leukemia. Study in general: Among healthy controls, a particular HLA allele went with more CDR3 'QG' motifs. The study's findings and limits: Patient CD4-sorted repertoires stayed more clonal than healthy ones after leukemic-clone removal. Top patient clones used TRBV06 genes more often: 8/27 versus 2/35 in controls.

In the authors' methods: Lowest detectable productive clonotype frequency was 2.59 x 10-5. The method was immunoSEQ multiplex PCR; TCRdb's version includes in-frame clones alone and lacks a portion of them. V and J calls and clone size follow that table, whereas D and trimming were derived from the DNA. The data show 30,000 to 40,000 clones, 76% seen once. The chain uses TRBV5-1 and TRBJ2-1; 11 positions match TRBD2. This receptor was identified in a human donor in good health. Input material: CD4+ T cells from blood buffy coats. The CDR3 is CASSATTSGGYNEQFF. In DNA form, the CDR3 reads TGCGCCAGCAGCGCTACAACTAGCGGGGGTTACAATGAGCAGTTCTTC.